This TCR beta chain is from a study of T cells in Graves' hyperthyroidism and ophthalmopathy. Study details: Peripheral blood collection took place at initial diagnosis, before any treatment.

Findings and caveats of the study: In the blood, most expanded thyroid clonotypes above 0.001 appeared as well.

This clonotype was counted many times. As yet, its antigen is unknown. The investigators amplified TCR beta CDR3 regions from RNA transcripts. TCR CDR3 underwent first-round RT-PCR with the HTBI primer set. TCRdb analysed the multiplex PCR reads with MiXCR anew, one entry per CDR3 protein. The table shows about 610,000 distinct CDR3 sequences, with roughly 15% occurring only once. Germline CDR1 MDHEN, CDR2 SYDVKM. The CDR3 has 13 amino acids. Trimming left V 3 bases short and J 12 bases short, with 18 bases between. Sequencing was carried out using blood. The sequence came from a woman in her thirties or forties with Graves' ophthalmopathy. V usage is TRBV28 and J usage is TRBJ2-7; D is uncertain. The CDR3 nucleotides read TGTGCCAGCAGTTTTAGGTTAGCCTCGGGCGCGTACTTC. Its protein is CASSFRLASGAYF.